These 30 T cell receptor beta chains were all obtained from the same sample, sequenced in a study of CD8+ T cells in alopecia areata. The sequencing template was cDNA reverse transcribed from extracted RNA. Produced via immunoSEQ multiplex PCR; TCRdb's table is partial and in-frame only. The sample lists 100,000 to 150,000 clones; approximately 49% were seen once. The sample in question was CD8+ T cells sorted from blood, obtained at week 0. These receptors all come from a human donor with alopecia areata.

The chain links TRBV5-1 to TRBJ2-3; D unclear. Germline assignment: CDR1 SGHRS and CDR2 YFSETQ. This CDR3 has 15 amino acids. V was pared by 0 bases and J by 0 bases, with 8 bases between. CDR3 residues: CASSLAFDSTDTQYF. CDR3 nucleotide sequence: TGCGCCAGCAGCTTGGCCTTTGACAGCACAGATACGCAGTATTTT.

The V gene is TRBV15, the J gene TRBJ2-7; TRBD1 or TRBD2 may be the D gene (5 bases each). Looked up from germline, CDR1 is LNHNV and CDR2 is YYDKDF (reference sequence). The CDR3 loop spans 12 amino acids. The germline V and J ends were trimmed by 4 bases and 3 bases, with 7 bases remaining between them. The CDR3 protein is CATSNGGYEQYF. As DNA, the CDR3 is TGTGCCACCAGCAATGGGGGCTACGAGCAGTACTTC.

This clone was seen more than once but under ten times. This chain uses TRBV30 with TRBJ1-4; the D is unclear. Per germline, CDR1 GTSNPN and CDR2 SVGIG (reference sequence). The V gene lost 1 base and the J gene lost 6 bases, with 9 bases spanning the gap. The CDR3 spans 13 residues. DNA of the CDR3: TGTGCCTGGAGTGGCCCAGTCCATGAAAAACTGTTTTTT. As protein: CAWSGPVHEKLFF.

V usage is TRBV5-1 and J usage is TRBJ2-1; 7 bases agree with TRBD1. Trimming took 0 bases from V and 4 from J; bases not matched to a gene: 4. CDR1 and CDR2 (germline): SGHRS, YFSETQ. This CDR3 has 15 residues. As DNA, the CDR3 is TGCGCCAGCAGCTTGGGACAGGGAGTTTACAATGAGCAGTTCTTC. Protein: CASSLGQGVYNEQFF.

This clone was found many times. This chain uses TRBV19 with TRBJ1-6; D call uncertain. V lost 10 bases and J lost 10, with 23 bases in between. Germline V gene lookup returns CDR1 LNHDA and CDR2 SQIVND (reference sequence). The CDR3 covers 15 residues. The CDR3 spells CATKIDPGPLSPLHF. DNA of the CDR3: TGTGCCACCAAAATTGACCCGGGCCCTTTGTCACCCCTCCACTTT.

This clone appeared a single time. The chain uses TRBV27 and TRBJ1-2; TRBD1 might be the D (5 bases). This CDR3 region has 14 residues. The V gene's germline CDR1 is MNHEY and CDR2 SMNVEV (reference sequence). Trimming removed 6 bases from V and 6 bases from J, with 17 bases in between. CDR3 residues: CASSTTGGDNGYTF. The CDR3 DNA is TGTGCCAGCAGCACGACGGGAGGGGATAATGGCTACACCTTC.

This chain joins TRBV2 and TRBJ1-2, with D possibly being TRBD1 (5 bases). Germline V gene sequence: CDR1 SNHLY, CDR2 FYNNEI. This CDR3 spans 12 amino acids. Between the trimmed V and J ends, which lost 11 bases and 4 bases, there was a span of 14 bases. CDR3 nucleotide sequence: TGTGCCCGCCGGGACTTTACCTATGGCTACACCTTC. Translation gives CARRDFTYGYTF.

The chain recombines TRBV6-5 with TRBJ2-5; D uncertain. This CDR3 has 15 amino acids. Germline CDR1 MNHEY, CDR2 SVGAGI. Trimming took 6 bases from V and 2 from J, leaving 16 bases between them. The CDR3 DNA sequence: TGTGCCAGCAGCCTTCTTTCGGCTTCACAAGAGACCCAGTACTTC. Amino acids: CASSLLSASQETQYF.

This chain links TRBV29-1 with TRBJ2-5; D gene uncertain. The CDR3 has 13 amino acids. The V end was cut by 0 bases, the J end by 2 bases, with 7 bases between. Germline CDR1 is SQVTM and CDR2 is ANQGSEA. DNA for the CDR3: TGCAGCGTTGAAGATCAAGTTCAAGAGACCCAGTACTTC. Residues: CSVEDQVQETQYF.

About this clone: This specimen includes other DNA sequences encoding the same CDR3. This chain links TRBV5-4 with TRBJ2-7, with D possibly matching TRBD2 (6 bases). The V gene lost 4 bases and the J gene lost 3 bases, with 14 bases spanning the gap. Germline V gives CDR1 SGHNT, CDR2 YYREEE (reference sequence). The CDR3 is 14 amino acids. The CDR3 DNA reads as TGTGCCAGCAGCCGGGGGACGGCAAGCTACGAGCAGTACTTC. Translating it yields CASSRGTASYEQYF.

The rearrangement joins TRBV7-9 to TRBJ2-3, with no clear D. The CDR3 loop spans 15 amino acids. The V gene's germline CDR1 is SEHNR and CDR2 FQNEAQ (reference sequence). V lost 2 bases and J lost 4, with 13 bases in between. CDR3 residues: CASSLSRATADTQYF. The CDR3 DNA reads as TGTGCCAGCAGCTTAAGCCGAGCGACCGCAGATACGCAGTATTTT. Combining the CDR3 with reference TRBV7-9 and TRBJ2-3 gives the whole variable domain DTGVSQNPRHKITKRGQNVTFRCDPISEHNRLYWYRQTLGQGPEFLTYFQNEAQLEKSRLLSDRFSAERPKGSFSTLEIQRTEQGDSAMYLCASSLSRATADTQYFGPGTRLTVL.

In its sample, this clone was seen a few times. The V gene is TRBV28, the J gene TRBJ2-7; 7 bases match TRBD1. The germline V gene has CDR1 MDHEN and CDR2 SYDVKM. This CDR3 is 14 amino acids long. Trimming at V came to 6 bases and at J to 1 base, leaving 6 bases not matched to a gene. The CDR3 loop is CASSWGQRSYEQYF. Here the CDR3 DNA reads TGTGCCAGCAGCTGGGGACAGAGGTCCTACGAGCAGTACTTC.

The J gene is TRBJ2-7, the V gene TRBV30; D unclear. The germline gives CDR1 GTSNPN, CDR2 SVGIG (reference sequence). The CDR3 is 14 amino acids. The V and J ends lost 4 bases and 6 bases respectively, with 19 bases between them. CDR3: CAWNYGSSFREQYF. CDR3 bases: TGTGCCTGGAATTATGGATCTAGTTTTCGCGAGCAGTACTTC. The whole variable domain, filled in from reference TRBV30 and TRBJ2-7, reads SQTIHQWPATLVQPVGSPLSLECTVEGTSNPNLYWYRQAAGRGLQLLFYSVGIGQISSEVPQNLSASRPQDRQFILSSKKLLLSDSGFYLCAWNYGSSFREQYFGPGTRLTVT.

The chain combines TRBV5-1 with TRBJ1-2, with 8 bases matching TRBD1. Germline trimming cut 1 base from V and 4 bases from J; bases unmatched to any gene: 9. Germline V gene data show CDR1 as SGHRS and CDR2 as YFSETQ. The CDR3 length is 16 residues. In DNA form, the CDR3 reads TGCGCCAGCAGCTTGTTTCGGACAGGGACCATCTATGGCTACACCTTC. Residues: CASSLFRTGTIYGYTF.

In its sample, this clone was seen a few times. The V gene is TRBV6-1, the J gene TRBJ1-1; D uncertain. The germline V and J ends were trimmed by 7 bases and 1 base, with 13 bases remaining between them. CDR3 length: 14 residues. Germline assignment: CDR1 MNHNS and CDR2 SASEGT. CDR3 sequence: CASTTPLGNTEAFF. As DNA, the CDR3 is TGTGCCAGCACTACGCCGCTGGGGAACACTGAAGCTTTCTTT.

This clone was counted a few times. The chain joins TRBV5-8 to TRBJ2-5, with TRBD1 matching 10 bases. This CDR3 has 14 amino acids. Germline V CDR1 and CDR2: SGHTS, YDEGEE. V shed 6 bases, J shed 5 bases, and the junction held 7 bases outside the gene matches. CDR3 bases: TGTGCCAGCACGGGGACAGGGGCGTGGGAGACCCAGTACTTC. This gives the protein CASTGTGAWETQYF.

This chain uses TRBV4-3 with TRBJ2-7; D is tentatively TRBD1 or TRBD2 (6 bases each). Per germline, CDR1 LGHNA and CDR2 YSLEER. Trimming removed 4 bases at V and 6 bases at J, with 13 bases between. The CDR3 is 13 residues long. In nucleotides, the CDR3 is TGCGCCAGCAGCCCTTCGGGGGCGGGCGAGCAGTACTTC. Its protein is CASSPSGAGEQYF.

This clone came up a few times. The chain uses TRBV12-5 and TRBJ1-1; D gene unclear. The CDR3 runs to 13 residues. Trimming cost V 6 bases and J 1 base, with 9 bases left between them. CDR1 LGHNT and CDR2 FRNRAP come from the germline V gene. The CDR3: CASGPSTNTEAFF. In DNA, the CDR3 is TGTGCTAGTGGCCCCTCAACGAACACTGAAGCTTTCTTT. The full variable domain, in which reference TRBV12-5 and TRBJ1-1 provide the parts outside the CDR3, is DARVTQTPRHKVTEMGQEVTMRCQPILGHNTVFWYRQTMMQGLELLAYFRNRAPLDDSGMPKDRFSAEMPDATLATLKIQPSEPRDSAVYFCASGPSTNTEAFFGQGTRLTVV.

This chain links TRBV29-1 with TRBJ2-1, with 7 bases matching TRBD2. This CDR3 region has 14 residues. CDR1 is SQVTM and CDR2 is ANQGSEA in the germline V gene. Trimming at V came to 3 bases and at J to 2 bases, leaving 4 bases not matched to a gene. CDR3 nucleotide sequence: TGCAGCGTTGAGCGACGGGGGGCCTACAATGAGCAGTTCTTC. Translation gives CSVERRGAYNEQFF.

This clone was found a few times. The chain employs TRBV29-1 and TRBJ2-1; 8 nucleotides match TRBD2. Trimming took 2 bases from V and 9 from J; bases not matched to a gene: 6. The CDR3 runs 13 residues. CDR1 SQVTM and CDR2 ANQGSEA come from the germline V gene. CDR3 bases: TGCAGCGTTGAAACGGGACTAGAGACTGAGCAGTTCTTC. It yields the protein CSVETGLETEQFF.

This clone was seen a few times. The chain uses TRBV4-1 and TRBJ1-1, with 8 bases lining up with TRBD1. J gave up 1 base and V 0 bases, and 1 base lay outside the gene matches. Germline lookup yields CDR1 MGHRA and CDR2 YSYEKL. This CDR3 is built from 15 residues. CDR3 coding DNA: TGCGCCAGCAGCCAAGAGACAGGGGCGAACACTGAAGCTTTCTTT. It yields the protein CASSQETGANTEAFF.

This clone was detected a few times. The chain couples TRBV5-6 to TRBJ2-5; TRBD2 matches 12 bases. Germline loops: CDR1 SGHDT, CDR2 YYEEEE. The V and J ends lost 1 base and 4 bases, in that order; junction bases with no gene match: 2. The CDR3 sequence is 15 residues long. CDR3 sequence reads: CASSLTSGGRETQYF. The CDR3 nucleotides read TGTGCCAGCAGCTTGACTAGCGGGGGGAGAGAGACCCAGTACTTC.

A word on this clone: A read error may account for a junction end that differs from germline. This chain connects TRBV6-4 to TRBJ2-7; D is unclear. The CDR3 consists of 11 residues. Germline CDR1 and CDR2: MRHNA and SNTAGT. CDR3 DNA: TGTGCCAGCAGCGACTCCTACGAGCAGTACTTC. Translated, it gives CASSDSYEQYF.

CDR3 sequence reads: CASSLSPWQSGYTF. The CDR3 DNA reads TGTGCCAGCAGTTTATCCCCTTGGCAGTCTGGCTACACCTTC. The chain combines TRBV27 with TRBJ1-2; D is ambiguous. CDR3 size: 14 residues. V shed 0 bases and J shed 7 bases, with 12 bases lying between them. Germline lookup yields CDR1 MNHEY and CDR2 SMNVEV (reference sequence).

The genes are TRBV30 and TRBJ1-6, with D unclear. Germline V gene lookup returns CDR1 GTSNPN and CDR2 SVGIG (reference sequence). V dropped 0 bases and J dropped 0 bases, with 9 bases sitting between them. CDR3 size: 16 residues. CDR3 residues: CAWSVLRSSYNSPLHF. The CDR3 DNA reads as TGTGCCTGGAGTGTACTTAGGAGCTCCTATAATTCACCCCTCCACTTT.

The chain employs TRBV15 and TRBJ1-5, with D unresolved. The CDR3 runs to 14 residues. CDR1 and CDR2 from the germline V gene are LNHNV and YYDKDF (reference sequence). Trimming removed 6 bases from V and 6 bases from J, with 15 bases in between. The CDR3 DNA sequence: TGTGCCACCAGTTTAGGGCCGTCCAGTCAGCCCCAGCATTTT. It translates to CATSLGPSSQPQHF.

The V call is TRBV4-1, the J call TRBJ1-2; 11 positions match TRBD1. The CDR3 totals 14 residues. V shed 4 bases and J 4 bases; nucleotides not matched to a gene: 2. Per germline, CDR1 MGHRA and CDR2 YSYEKL. The CDR3 is CASSPGTGGYGYTF. The CDR3 DNA reads TGCGCCAGCAGCCCAGGGACAGGGGGCTATGGCTACACCTTC.

The gene calls are TRBV5-6 and TRBJ1-6; no definite D call. V was pared by 1 base and J by 10 bases, with 12 bases between. CDR1 is SGHDT and CDR2 is YYEEEE in the germline V gene. The CDR3 totals 14 residues. The CDR3 reads CASSLFGPGSPLHF. The CDR3, as DNA: TGTGCCAGCAGCTTGTTTGGCCCGGGGTCACCCCTCCACTTT. The full variable domain, its missing parts supplied by reference TRBV5-6 and TRBJ1-6, is DAGVTQSPTHLIKTRGQQVTLRCSPKSGHDTVSWYQQALGQGPQFIFQYYEEEERQRGNFPDRFSGHQFPNYSSELNVNALLLGDSALYLCASSLFGPGSPLHFGNGTRLTVT.

In this sample, this clone turned up a few times. The chain has TRBV13 and TRBJ1-5; D is unclear. The ends were cut back, 4 bases at V and 7 bases at J, with 8 bases in the middle. The germline V gene has CDR1 PRHDT and CDR2 FYEKMQ (reference sequence). The CDR3 loop spans 12 amino acids. The CDR3 bases are TGTGCCAGCAGCTCCGGGGTCCAGCCCCAGCATTTT. This codes for CASSSGVQPQHF.

This clone has just a few counts. The rearrangement links TRBV19 to TRBJ2-6; no definite D call. CDR1 and CDR2 (germline): LNHDA, SQIVND (reference sequence). V gave up 6 bases and J gave up 4 bases, with 7 bases separating them. CDR3 size: 13 residues. CDR3 region: CASSWQGANVLTF. The CDR3 region has the DNA TGTGCCAGTAGCTGGCAGGGGGCCAACGTCCTGACTTTC.